This entry describes one TCR beta chain. The antigen is not known. The sample originates from a study of T cells in Graves' hyperthyroidism and ophthalmopathy. The length of the CDR3 is 16 residues. Germline values: CDR1 MNHEY, CDR2 SMNVEV (reference sequence). V dropped 5 bases and J dropped 9; count of bases not matched to a gene: 15. Researchers took RNA transcripts and amplified the TCR beta CDR3 regions from them. HTBI primers were used for first-round RT-PCR of the TCR CDR3. TCRdb analysed the multiplex PCR reads with MiXCR anew, one entry per CDR3 protein. Of around 350,000 distinct CDR3 sequences in the sample, approximately 14% were seen once. Overall study findings and caveats: Blood also showed most of the thyroid clonotypes that were expanded above 0.001.

Disease duration under 2 months; hyperthyroidism patients were aged 18 to 65. In making diagnoses, clinical symptoms, serum thyroxine and TRAb, thyroid ultrasound and orbital computed tomography were all used. The sequencing input was blood. This chain joins TRBV27 and TRBJ1-5, with 8 positions matching TRBD1. This TCR was sampled from a woman under 30 with Graves' hyperthyroidism that later progressed to Graves' ophthalmopathy. In DNA form, the CDR3 reads TGTGCCAGCAGTCCCTCTGGACAGGGCACCCTGGGGCCCCAGCATTTT. The encoded protein is CASSPSGQGTLGPQHF.